Listed here are 21 T cell receptor beta chains from one sample, sequenced in a study of OX40 agonist ivuxolimab in advanced cancers. Produced via immunoSEQ multiplex PCR; TCRdb's table is partial and in-frame only. In the table there are about 79,000 clones, approximately 91% of which are singletons. Here the sequenced sample was CD4+ or CD8+ T cells sorted from blood, taken in a trial of the OX40 agonist ivuxolimab. Every receptor here comes from an adult with an advanced solid tumor such as melanoma, head and neck, liver or kidney cancer.

The rearrangement joins TRBV5-4 to TRBJ2-7; 7 bases map to TRBD2. The V gene end was trimmed by 4 bases and the J gene end by 2 bases; junction bases not matched to a gene: 3. Germline V gives CDR1 SGHNT, CDR2 YYREEE (reference sequence). The CDR3 covers 13 residues. In nucleotides, the CDR3 is TGTGCCAGCAGCGGGAGGGCCCCCTACGAGCAGTACTTC. It is translated as CASSGRAPYEQYF.

This sequence joins TRBV4-1 and TRBJ2-2; D is ambiguous. Germline V gene lookup returns CDR1 MGHRA and CDR2 YSYEKL. This CDR3 contains 15 residues. The V end was cut by 7 bases, the J end by 0 bases, with 12 bases between. The CDR3 protein is CASTVGRTNTGELFF. The DNA of the CDR3 is TGCGCCAGCACGGTCGGCAGAACGAACACCGGGGAGCTGTTTTTT.

This chain connects TRBV7-3 to TRBJ1-4, with a weak D call TRBD1 (5 bases). Germline V gene lookup returns CDR1 SGHTA and CDR2 FQGTGA. Trimming removed 5 bases at V and 3 bases at J, with 13 bases between. CDR3 size: 15 residues. In DNA form, the CDR3 reads TGTGCCAGCAGCCCTGGACTGGGACCTAATGAAAAACTGTTTTTT. Protein: CASSPGLGPNEKLFF.

The chain is built from TRBV9 and TRBJ2-7; TRBD2 matches at 13 bases. Germline V gene sequence: CDR1 SGDLS, CDR2 YYNGEE. The CDR3 sequence is 15 residues long. Trimming removed 4 bases from V and 2 bases from J; junction bases left unmatched: 3. DNA for the CDR3: TGTGCCAGCAGCCAGGGACTAGCGGGAACCTACGAGCAGTACTTC. As protein: CASSQGLAGTYEQYF.

The J gene is TRBJ1-4, the V gene TRBV5-6; the D gene is possibly TRBD1 (6 bases). Trimming stripped 4 bases from V and 5 bases from J, with 12 bases between. The V gene's germline CDR1 is SGHDT and CDR2 YYEEEE. The length of the CDR3 is 14 residues. The CDR3 nucleotides read TGTGCCAGCAGCCCCCGAGGGGGAAATGAAAAACTGTTTTTT. Its translation is CASSPRGGNEKLFF.

The chain links TRBV11-3 to TRBJ2-2, with a tentative D call TRBD2 (6 bases). V dropped 5 bases and J dropped 6 bases, with 13 bases sitting between them. The CDR3 totals 14 residues. Germline CDR1 SGHNT, CDR2 YENEEA. In DNA, the CDR3 is TGTGCCAGCAGCCACGGACTAACCTCCGGGGAGCTGTTTTTT. Its protein product is CASSHGLTSGELFF.

A single count supports this clone. The chain has TRBV5-6 and TRBJ1-5; TRBD1 aligns across 7 bases. Germline CDR1 and CDR2: SGHDT and YYEEEE. Trimming took 4 bases from V and 4 from J; bases not matched to a gene: 8. This CDR3 is built from 15 residues. The CDR3 DNA is TGTGCCAGCAGCCGGGGTGGGACAGTTAATCAGCCCCAGCATTTT. Encoded protein: CASSRGGTVNQPQHF.

This chain connects TRBV5-5 to TRBJ1-5; possible D gene TRBD1, 5 bases. The CDR3 consists of 15 residues. Germline CDR1 SGHKS, CDR2 YYEKEE (reference sequence). Trimming removed 3 bases from V and 4 bases from J, with 14 bases in between. As DNA, the CDR3 is TGTGCCAGCAGCTCGCAGGGTGGGGGGAATCAGCCCCAGCATTTT. Translated, it gives CASSSQGGGNQPQHF.

The chain links TRBV19 to TRBJ1-2, with D unresolved. The germline V gene has CDR1 LNHDA and CDR2 SQIVND (reference sequence). Trimming pared 9 bases from V and 6 bases from J, leaving 17 bases between. This CDR3 is built from 13 residues. CDR3 protein: CARIPREKNGYTF. The CDR3 coding sequence is TGTGCCAGGATCCCTCGGGAGAAGAATGGCTACACCTTC.

V and J are TRBV19 and TRBJ2-1; the match to TRBD2 covers 14 bases. Trimming at V came to 5 bases and at J to 12 bases, leaving 6 bases not matched to a gene. Germline V gene lookup returns CDR1 LNHDA and CDR2 SQIVND (reference sequence). This CDR3 contains 14 residues. Here the CDR3 reads CASSWGTSGRVQFF. Here the CDR3 DNA reads TGTGCCAGTAGTTGGGGGACTAGCGGGAGAGTGCAGTTCTTC.

The rearrangement links TRBV6-1 to TRBJ1-4; TRBD1 agrees at 12 bases. Germline V lookup: CDR1 MNHNS, CDR2 SASEGT. Germline trimming cut 7 bases from V and 8 bases from J; bases unmatched to any gene: 8. This CDR3 is 15 amino acids long. The CDR3 here is CASTGQGASREKLFF. For the CDR3, the DNA is TGTGCCAGCACGGGACAGGGGGCGTCTAGAGAAAAACTGTTTTTT.

Of note for this clone: At one end the junction does not follow the germline gene, possibly because of a read error. This chain uses TRBV10-1 with TRBJ2-7; D uncertain. This CDR3 has 13 amino acids. CDR1 is WNHNN and CDR2 is SYGVQD in the germline V gene (reference sequence). CDR3 loop: CAISEPLTYEQYF. The CDR3 DNA sequence: TGCGCCATCAGTGAGCCGCTTACCTACGAGCAGTACTTC.

The J gene is TRBJ1-2, the V gene TRBV30; 7 bases fit TRBD1. The CDR3 length is 16 residues. Germline lookup yields CDR1 GTSNPN and CDR2 SVGIG (reference sequence). The J segment lost 2 bases and the V segment lost 2 bases, leaving 11 bases of the junction unmatched. This CDR3 reads CAWSSKTGTTNYGYTF. In DNA form, the CDR3 reads TGTGCCTGGAGTTCCAAGACAGGGACCACCAACTATGGCTACACCTTC.

This clone was picked up a small number of times. The chain is built from TRBV28 and TRBJ1-2, with a weak D call TRBD1 (6 bases). V was pared by 10 bases and J by 8 bases, with 11 bases between. Germline CDR1 and CDR2: MDHEN and SYDVKM. The CDR3 runs 10 residues. The CDR3 bases are TGTGCCACCGGACAGTTGGGCTACACCTTC. It specifies CATGQLGYTF.

The chain couples TRBV18 to TRBJ1-4, with D possibly being TRBD1 (5 bases). This CDR3 has 15 residues. Germline CDR1 reads KGHSH; CDR2 reads LQKENI. Trimming cost V 6 bases and J 7 bases, with 18 bases left between them. As DNA, the CDR3 is TGTGCCAGCTCGGGCCAGGGTATTTTGAGTGAAAAACTGTTTTTT. Encoded protein: CASSGQGILSEKLFF.

The chain has TRBV23-1 and TRBJ1-4; 9 bases fit TRBD1. TRBV23-1 has ORF status, its function being uncertain. This CDR3 has 14 residues. V lost 0 bases and J lost 8; bases outside the gene matches: 1. The CDR3 coding sequence is TGCGCCAGCAGTCAATCGACAGGGGGGGAAAAACTGTTTTTT. It yields the protein CASSQSTGGEKLFF.

This chain's CDR3 is CASSFRDSYGYTF. The DNA for the CDR3 is TGTGCCAGCAGTTTTCGGGACAGCTATGGCTACACCTTC. The V and J genes are TRBV27 and TRBJ1-2, with TRBD1 identical over 7 bases. Germline V gene data show CDR1 as MNHEY and CDR2 as SMNVEV (reference sequence). This CDR3 has 13 residues. Trimming took 3 bases from V and 4 from J; bases not matched to a gene: 2.

The chain is built from TRBV29-1 and TRBJ2-5; D is perhaps TRBD2 (6 bases). In germline, CDR1 is SQVTM, CDR2 ANQGSEA. The CDR3 runs to 12 residues. V was clipped by 7 bases and J by 5 bases, with 14 bases between them. CDR3 DNA sequence: TGCAGCGCCGAGGAGGGGATCGAGACCCAGTACTTC. Encoded protein: CSAEEGIETQYF. Full variable domain (missing parts from reference TRBV29-1 and TRBJ2-5): SAVISQKPSRDICQRGTSLTIQCQVDSQVTMMFWYRQQPGQSLTLIATANQGSEATYESGFVIDKFPISRPNLTFSTLTVSNMSPEDSSIYLCSAEEGIETQYFGPGTRLLVL.

The genes are TRBV7-8 and TRBJ2-7, with a weak D call TRBD1 (5 bases). Germline lookup yields CDR1 SGHVS and CDR2 FQNEAQ. The CDR3 has 12 residues. With 4 bases removed from V and 6 bases from J, the gap between germline ends came to 10 bases. CDR3 protein: CASSSGFGEQYF. CDR3 coding DNA: TGTGCCAGCAGCTCAGGGTTTGGCGAGCAGTACTTC.

V and J are TRBV5-1 and TRBJ1-6; D call uncertain. The CDR3 contains 18 residues. The germline gives CDR1 SGHRS, CDR2 YFSETQ. Deletions cut 0 bases from V and 0 bases from J, with 13 bases between. CDR3 amino acids: CASSLASQRNSYNSPLHF. For the CDR3, the DNA is TGCGCCAGCAGCTTGGCCTCCCAAAGGAACTCCTATAATTCACCCCTCCACTTT. The full variable domain, with the rest looked up from reference TRBV5-1 and TRBJ1-6, is KAGVTQTPRYLIKTRGQQVTLSCSPISGHRSVSWYQQTPGQGLQFLFEYFSETQRNKGNFPGRFSGRQFSNSRSEMNVSTLELGDSALYLCASSLASQRNSYNSPLHFGNGTRLTVT.

The rearrangement joins TRBV10-2 to TRBJ2-2; a possible D gene is TRBD1 (5 bases). Germline CDR1 WSHSY, CDR2 SAAADI. The germline V and J ends were trimmed by 8 bases and 5 bases, with 18 bases remaining between them. The CDR3 loop spans 15 amino acids. The CDR3 nucleotides are TGCGCCAGCTCTGTAGGGCAGGGTAAAACCGGGGAGCTGTTTTTT. Protein sequence: CASSVGQGKTGELFF.